Below, one TCR beta chain is given with its context. No antigen is known for it. One end of the junction is discordant with germline, which a read error may explain. The data were taken from a study of cytomegalovirus exposure and HLA in healthy donors. Study as a whole: T cells numbering around 200 million yielded some 100 million unique TCR beta sequences in an earlier analysis.

At sampling all donors were nominally healthy, likely with unrecorded immune exposures. The length of the CDR3 is 14 residues. Germline-derived CDR1 and CDR2 are SSHAT and FNYEAQ (reference sequence). Study findings and constraints: A prior analysis recorded that most TCR beta V segments were productive about 87% or about 30% of the time. It was reported in a later analysis that an Asian-associated ancestry cluster showed fewer N-insertions than the approximately 670-donor mean.

Amplification used 60 Vbeta primers and 13 Jbeta primers. Assay used: immunoSEQ multiplex PCR; TCRdb lists only in-frame clones, some missing. The sample has under 150,000 clones; around 77% are singletons. The sample was PBMCs. J is TRBJ2-2 and V is TRBV7-7, with TRBD1 matching 9 bases. This sequence was found in a man in his fifties or sixties in good health and CMV-seronegative. The CDR3 DNA follows: TGTGCTAGCAGCTCGACAGGGGGATCCGGGGAGCTGTTTTTT. This encodes CASSSTGGSGELFF.